This entry lists 23 T cell receptor beta chains sequenced from one sample in a study of blood T cell repertoires in COVID-19. The assay was immunoSEQ multiplex PCR, and TCRdb's table has in-frame clones only and misses some. This table holds over 120,000 clones, 70% to 85% found once. Sequencing input: PBMCs or T cells enriched from blood (not recorded which). These receptors were collected from a man between 45 and 60 years old who had recovered from COVID-19.

This clone was recorded only once. The V and J genes are TRBV7-8 and TRBJ2-7, with a possible D match to TRBD1 (5 bases). Germline V gives CDR1 SGHVS, CDR2 FQNEAQ. The CDR3 is made up of 14 amino acids. Trimming took 4 bases from V and 6 from J, leaving 16 bases between them. This CDR3 is CASSSIRVGAEQYF. The CDR3 DNA is TGTGCCAGCAGCTCTATCAGGGTGGGTGCCGAGCAGTACTTC.

This rearrangement joins TRBV9 to TRBJ1-2, with D unresolved. Trimming stripped 4 bases from V and 5 bases from J, with 18 bases between. Germline values: CDR1 SGDLS, CDR2 YYNGEE. The CDR3 is made up of 15 amino acids. This CDR3 reads CASSITTGDEYGYTF. In DNA form, the CDR3 reads TGTGCCAGCAGCATAACGACCGGAGACGAGTATGGCTACACCTTC.

The V call is TRBV12-3 or TRBV12-4, the J call TRBJ1-3, with D possibly being TRBD1 (5 bases). Trimming pared 6 bases from V and 8 bases from J, leaving 11 bases between. The CDR3 length is 12 residues. This CDR3 is CASSPQGDTIYF. The CDR3 bases are TGTGCCAGCAGCCCCCAAGGGGACACCATATATTTT.

The V call is TRBV12-5, the J call TRBJ2-3, with a possible D match to TRBD2 (6 bases). V lost 5 bases and J lost 0, with 12 bases in between. This CDR3 comprises 15 residues. CDR1 LGHNT and CDR2 FRNRAP come from the germline V gene. As DNA, the CDR3 is TGTGCTAGTGGTCTTACTGGGACTAGCACAGATACGCAGTATTTT. Its protein is CASGLTGTSTDTQYF.

The gene calls are TRBV28 and TRBJ2-5, with 8 bases fitting TRBD1. The CDR3 is 15 residues long. CDR1 and CDR2 (germline): MDHEN, SYDVKM. V was pared by 3 bases and J by 3 bases, with 6 bases of the junction left unmatched. CDR3 DNA sequence: TGTGCCAGCAGTTTTTCAGGGGGCTCAGAAGAGACCCAGTACTTC. This gives the protein CASSFSGGSEETQYF.

The chain joins TRBV5-4 to TRBJ1-2; 7 bases agree with TRBD1. The CDR3 totals 14 residues. Unmatched junction bases numbered 9, after V lost 4 bases and J lost 6 bases. In germline, CDR1 is SGHNT, CDR2 YYREEE (reference sequence). The CDR3 loop reads CASSVRGQGHGYTF. CDR3 coding DNA: TGTGCCAGCAGCGTGAGGGGGCAGGGGCATGGCTACACCTTC.

This clone has just a few counts. V and J are TRBV7-9 and TRBJ1-1; D is possibly TRBD1 (5 bases). The CDR3 is made up of 13 amino acids. The germline V gene encodes CDR1 SEHNR and CDR2 FQNEAQ (reference sequence). The ends were cut back, 2 bases at V and 4 bases at J, with 8 bases in the middle. In nucleotides, the CDR3 is TGTGCCAGCAGCTTAACCACAGGCACTGAAGCTTTCTTT. Residues: CASSLTTGTEAFF.

The chain recombines TRBV5-3 with TRBJ1-4, with unresolved D. TRBV5-3 falls under the ORF class, with uncertain function. The length of the CDR3 is 12 residues. Trimming took 4 bases from V and 8 from J, leaving 9 bases between them. The CDR3 loop reads CARSPQWEKLFF. The CDR3 DNA reads as TGTGCCAGAAGCCCGCAGTGGGAAAAACTGTTTTTT.

The chain combines TRBV28 with TRBJ2-5, with TRBD2 matching 11 bases. CDR3 size: 15 residues. V was clipped by 8 bases and J by 3 bases; unmatched bases: 8. Germline values: CDR1 MDHEN, CDR2 SYDVKM. The CDR3 spells CASGTSGGHKETQYF. The CDR3 coding sequence is TGTGCCAGCGGAACTAGCGGGGGCCATAAAGAGACCCAGTACTTC.

This clone appeared once. V gene TRBV5-1 combines with J gene TRBJ1-6, with D maybe TRBD1 (5 bases). V lost 0 bases to trimming and J lost 10 bases, with 11 bases between them. In germline, CDR1 is SGHRS, CDR2 YFSETQ. The length of the CDR3 is 14 residues. The chain's CDR3 is CASSLAGGESPLHF. For the CDR3, the DNA is TGCGCCAGCAGCTTGGCGGGGGGGGAATCACCCCTCCACTTT. The full variable domain, its missing parts supplied by reference TRBV5-1 and TRBJ1-6, is KAGVTQTPRYLIKTRGQQVTLSCSPISGHRSVSWYQQTPGQGLQFLFEYFSETQRNKGNFPGRFSGRQFSNSRSEMNVSTLELGDSALYLCASSLAGGESPLHFGNGTRLTVT.

In this sample, this clone turned up a few times. This chain links TRBV4-3 with TRBJ1-2; D might be TRBD1 (5 bases). The CDR3 covers 16 residues. Germline lookup yields CDR1 LGHNA and CDR2 YSLEER. With 0 bases removed from V and 4 bases from J, the gap between germline ends came to 15 bases. The DNA of the CDR3 is TGCGCCAGCAGCCAAGATACAGCAGGGAACCTCTATGGCTACACCTTC. Its translation is CASSQDTAGNLYGYTF.

The CDR3 loop is CASSLVPRETQYF. CDR3 coding DNA: TGTGCCAGCAGTTTAGTCCCCCGGGAGACCCAGTACTTC. The V and J genes are TRBV12-3 or TRBV12-4 and TRBJ2-5, with no clear D. This CDR3 has 13 residues. Trimming pared 1 base from V and 5 bases from J, leaving 8 bases between.

The chain combines TRBV5-4 with TRBJ2-3; possible D gene TRBD2, 6 bases. V was clipped by 4 bases and J by 4 bases, with 10 bases between them. The germline V gene has CDR1 SGHNT and CDR2 YYREEE (reference sequence). The CDR3 covers 13 residues. The DNA of the CDR3 is TGTGCCAGCAGCCTACTAGCTTCAGATACGCAGTATTTT. Its translation: CASSLLASDTQYF.

This rearrangement joins TRBV10-1 to TRBJ1-1, with a weak D call TRBD1 (5 bases). The germline gives CDR1 WNHNN, CDR2 SYGVQD (reference sequence). The CDR3 totals 15 residues. The V and J ends lost 2 bases and 3 bases respectively, with 13 bases between them. CDR3 in amino acids: CASSEGGKTDTEAFF. The CDR3 nucleotides are TGCGCCAGCAGTGAGGGGGGGAAGACGGACACTGAAGCTTTCTTT.

This clone appeared once. The chain carries TRBV5-1 and TRBJ2-5; 9 positions match TRBD1. V shed 3 bases and J 5 bases; nucleotides not matched to a gene: 5. The V gene's germline CDR1 is SGHRS and CDR2 YFSETQ. The CDR3 is 14 residues long. The CDR3 DNA reads TGCGCCAGCAGCTCACAGGGGGCAGGGGAGACCCAGTACTTC. It yields the protein CASSSQGAGETQYF.

The chain uses TRBV27 and TRBJ2-3; D is perhaps TRBD1 (6 bases). This CDR3 has 14 amino acids. CDR1 is MNHEY, CDR2 SMNVEV, per germline (reference sequence). The V end lost 8 bases, the J end lost 3 bases, and 15 bases lay between the germline ends. CDR3 loop: CASRKGQMTDTQYF. Written as DNA, the CDR3 is TGTGCCAGCCGAAAGGGACAAATGACAGATACGCAGTATTTT.

This clone was picked up one time. The CDR3, as DNA: TGCGCCAGCAGCTTGGCGACTAGCGGGGGTACAGATACGCAGTATTTT. Translation gives CASSLATSGGTDTQYF. This rearrangement joins TRBV5-1 to TRBJ2-3; the match to TRBD2 covers 12 bases. Germline CDR1 reads SGHRS; CDR2 reads YFSETQ. CDR3 size: 16 residues. V lost 0 bases to trimming and J lost 3 bases; unmatched junction nucleotides: 2.

Regarding this clone: At one boundary the junction diverges from the germline segment, which might be a read error. V is TRBV7-9 and J is TRBJ2-7, with TRBD1 matching 7 bases. The CDR3 totals 14 residues. Germline V CDR1 and CDR2: SEHNR, FQNEAQ (reference sequence). The CDR3 sequence is CASSLTTGYVIMAF. CDR3 DNA sequence: TGTGCCAGCAGCTTAACGACAGGGTATGTGATTATGGCCTTC.

This chain joins TRBV5-4 and TRBJ2-5, with 7 bases matching TRBD1. Trimming removed 2 bases from V and 5 bases from J; junction bases left unmatched: 6. This CDR3 comprises 14 residues. CDR1 and CDR2 (germline): SGHNT, YYREEE (reference sequence). This chain's CDR3 is CASSLWTGPETQYF. The CDR3 bases are TGTGCCAGCAGCTTATGGACAGGTCCGGAGACCCAGTACTTC.

This chain links TRBV5-4 with TRBJ2-7; TRBD2 agrees at 9 bases. Trimming took 4 bases from V and 4 from J; bases not matched to a gene: 6. Looked up from germline, CDR1 is SGHNT and CDR2 is YYREEE (reference sequence). This CDR3 spans 14 amino acids. The CDR3 spells CASSAGGPRYEQYF. The CDR3 DNA sequence: TGTGCCAGCAGCGCGGGGGGGCCTAGATACGAGCAGTACTTC.

The chain couples TRBV2 to TRBJ2-5, with 11 bases aligning to TRBD1. From germline, CDR1 is SNHLY and CDR2 FYNNEI. The CDR3 consists of 14 residues. The junction had 5 bases not matched to a gene; V was cut back by 7 bases and J by 4 bases. The CDR3 spells CASNRDRGGETQYF. In DNA form, the CDR3 reads TGTGCCAGCAACAGGGACAGGGGGGGAGAGACCCAGTACTTC. Looking up the rest from reference TRBV2 and TRBJ2-5 gives the full variable domain: EPEVTQTPSHQVTQMGQEVILRCVPISNHLYFYWYRQILGQKVEFLVSFYNNEISEKSEIFDDQFSVERPDGSNFTLKIRSTKLEDSAMYFCASNRDRGGETQYFGPGTRLLVL.

The rearrangement links TRBV13 to TRBJ1-5; 10 bases align to TRBD1. The CDR3 is made up of 18 amino acids. The J segment lost 5 bases and the V segment lost 0 bases, leaving 10 bases of the junction unmatched. Germline CDR1 and CDR2: PRHDT and FYEKMQ (reference sequence). The CDR3 DNA follows: TGTGCCAGCAGCTTAGGCCCCAGGACAGGGGGGTCGGATCAGCCCCAGCATTTT. Translated, it gives CASSLGPRTGGSDQPQHF. Full variable domain (remainder filled in from reference TRBV13 and TRBJ1-5): AAGVIQSPRHLIKEKRETATLKCYPIPRHDTVYWYQQGPGQDPQFLISFYEKMQSDKGSIPDRFSAQQFSDYHSELNMSSLELGDSALYFCASSLGPRTGGSDQPQHFGDGTRLSIL.

On this clone itself: Within the sample, other DNA sequences also encode this same CDR3. The rearrangement joins TRBV5-1 to TRBJ2-5; 7 bases are a match to TRBD1. CDR1 and CDR2 (germline): SGHRS, YFSETQ. The CDR3 consists of 14 residues. The ends lost 4 bases at V and 0 bases at J; junction bases unmatched: 3. The CDR3 sequence is CASSQQGNQETQYF. The DNA of the CDR3 is TGCGCCAGCAGCCAACAGGGGAACCAAGAGACCCAGTACTTC. Combining the CDR3 with reference TRBV5-1 and TRBJ2-5 gives the whole variable domain KAGVTQTPRYLIKTRGQQVTLSCSPISGHRSVSWYQQTPGQGLQFLFEYFSETQRNKGNFPGRFSGRQFSNSRSEMNVSTLELGDSALYLCASSQQGNQETQYFGPGTRLLVL.